This T cell receptor beta chain appears in the sequencing data of a study of T-cell reconstitution after alpha-beta-depleted transplantation in children. Findings of the study overall: It was reported that alpha-beta T cells came from several hundred expanded graft clones (about two months after transplant).

Details on this clonotype: The antigen is unknown.

This sample's TCRbeta library carried unique molecular identifier barcodes. TCRdb re-analysed the PCR reads in MiXCR, keeping a single row per CDR3 protein. The sample holds 490,000 or so distinct CDR3 sequences, over 9.5% seen once. Trimming shortened V by 1 base and J by 2 bases, and 11 bases separated the two germline ends. The CDR3 is 16 amino acids. Germline V gene sequence: CDR1 LNHDA, CDR2 SQIVND (reference sequence). The rearrangement joins TRBV19 to TRBJ2-2; D ambiguous. This TCR was recovered from a child aged 2-15 years with inherited bone marrow failure, due to receive a stem cell transplant. The source was PBMCs, collected before TCRalphabeta/CD19-depleted stem cell transplant. The CDR3 region is CASSIGSGLNTGELFF. The CDR3 region has the DNA TGTGCCAGTAGTATAGGGAGTGGTCTTAACACCGGGGAGCTGTTTTTT.